The 5 T cell receptor beta chains below come from one sample, sequenced in a study of cytomegalovirus exposure and HLA in healthy donors. 13 Jbeta primers and 60 Vbeta primers were used for the PCR. TCRdb keeps only in-frame clones here, not all; method: immunoSEQ multiplex PCR. Of around 130,000 clones listed, roughly 82% are singletons. Source material: PBMCs. The receptors were gathered from a man younger than 30 in good health and CMV-seropositive.

The chain has TRBV7-9 and TRBJ2-7; D not certain. V lost 4 bases and J 0 bases, leaving 7 bases between the germline ends. The germline V gene encodes CDR1 SEHNR and CDR2 FQNEAQ (reference sequence). There are 13 residues in the CDR3. The DNA for the CDR3 is TGTGCCAGCAGCTCGGTGAGCTCCTACGAGCAGTACTTC. It encodes CASSSVSSYEQYF.

The V gene is TRBV10-3, the J gene TRBJ2-7; D remains ambiguous. Trimming cost V 3 bases and J 3 bases, with 6 bases left between them. Looked up from germline, CDR1 is ENHRY and CDR2 is SYGVKD. The CDR3 has 12 residues. The CDR3 DNA reads as TGTGCCATCAGTGATTCCCGCTACGAGCAGTACTTC. This codes for CAISDSRYEQYF.

The V call is TRBV7-3, the J call TRBJ2-6, with 8 bases fitting TRBD2. This CDR3 is 18 amino acids long. Germline V gene sequence: CDR1 SGHTA, CDR2 FQGTGA. The J segment lost 0 bases and the V segment lost 0 bases, leaving 4 bases of the junction unmatched. CDR3 DNA: TGTGCCAGCAGCTTAACGCTAGCGGGCAGCTCTGGGGCCAACGTCCTGACTTTC. It specifies CASSLTLAGSSGANVLTF.

The chain recombines TRBV6-6 with TRBJ2-2, with 7 bases identical to TRBD1. Germline assignment: CDR1 MNHNY and CDR2 SVGAGI (reference sequence). CDR3 size: 14 residues. For the CDR3, the DNA is TGTGTTTCTCAGGGGGTTCGGGGCACCGGGGAGCTGTTTTTT. Translation gives CVSQGVRGTGELFF.

The chain carries TRBV30 and TRBJ2-7, with 10 bases that match TRBD2. Trimming took 4 bases from V and 0 from J; bases not matched to a gene: 9. Germline lookup yields CDR1 GTSNPN and CDR2 SVGIG (reference sequence). The CDR3 spans 16 residues. CDR3 in amino acids: CAWKSGTSDPSYEQYF. In nucleotides, the CDR3 is TGTGCCTGGAAGTCGGGGACTAGCGACCCCTCCTACGAGCAGTACTTC.